The sequence of this TCR beta chain was determined in a study of blood T cell repertoires in COVID-19. The ends were cut back, 6 bases at V and 10 bases at J, with 16 bases in the middle. This CDR3 region has 14 residues. CDR1 LNHDA and CDR2 SQIVND come from the germline V gene (reference sequence). This table comes from immunoSEQ multiplex PCR, and its TCRdb copy is limited to in-frame clones, with some not included. The sample includes around 58,000 clones, 88% of them seen just once. The sequence was collected from a woman aged 40 to 55 who had recovered from COVID-19. The V call is TRBV19, the J call TRBJ1-6; perhaps TRBD1 as D (5 bases). The sequencing input was PBMCs or T cells enriched from blood (not recorded which). CDR3 coding DNA: TGTGCCAGTAGAAGCCAGGACATGTACTCACCCCTCCACTTT. Translating gives CASRSQDMYSPLHF.